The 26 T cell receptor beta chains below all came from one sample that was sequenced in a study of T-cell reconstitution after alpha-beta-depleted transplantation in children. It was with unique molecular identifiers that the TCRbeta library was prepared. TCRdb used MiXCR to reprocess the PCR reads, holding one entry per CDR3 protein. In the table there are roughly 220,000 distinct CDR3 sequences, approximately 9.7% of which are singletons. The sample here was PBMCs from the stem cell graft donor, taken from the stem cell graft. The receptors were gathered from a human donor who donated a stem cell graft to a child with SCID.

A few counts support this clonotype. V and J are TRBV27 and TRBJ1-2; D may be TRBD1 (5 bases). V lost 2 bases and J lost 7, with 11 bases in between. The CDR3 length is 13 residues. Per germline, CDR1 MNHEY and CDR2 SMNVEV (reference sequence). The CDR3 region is CASSLRGSGGYTF. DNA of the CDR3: TGTGCCAGCAGTTTACGGGGGAGTGGTGGCTACACCTTC.

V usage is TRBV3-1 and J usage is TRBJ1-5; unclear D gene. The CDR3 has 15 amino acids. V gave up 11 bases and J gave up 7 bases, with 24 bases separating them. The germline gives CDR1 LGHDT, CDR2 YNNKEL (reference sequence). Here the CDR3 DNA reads TGTGCCTCCTCCCAAGAGGTCGGTAGGAAACAGCCCCAGCATTTT. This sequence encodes CASSQEVGRKQPQHF.

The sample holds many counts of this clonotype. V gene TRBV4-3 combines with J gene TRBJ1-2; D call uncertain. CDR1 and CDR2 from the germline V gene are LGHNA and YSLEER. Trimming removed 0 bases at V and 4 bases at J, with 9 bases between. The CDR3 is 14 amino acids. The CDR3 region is CASSQDRTAYGYTF. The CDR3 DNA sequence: TGCGCCAGCAGCCAAGATCGGACGGCCTATGGCTACACCTTC.

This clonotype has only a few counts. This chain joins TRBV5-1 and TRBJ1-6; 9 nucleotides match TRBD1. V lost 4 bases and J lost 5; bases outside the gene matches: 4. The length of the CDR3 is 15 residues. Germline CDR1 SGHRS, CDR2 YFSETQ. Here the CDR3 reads CASSEDRGNNSPLHF. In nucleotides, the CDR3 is TGCGCCAGCAGCGAGGACAGGGGAAATAATTCACCCCTCCACTTT.

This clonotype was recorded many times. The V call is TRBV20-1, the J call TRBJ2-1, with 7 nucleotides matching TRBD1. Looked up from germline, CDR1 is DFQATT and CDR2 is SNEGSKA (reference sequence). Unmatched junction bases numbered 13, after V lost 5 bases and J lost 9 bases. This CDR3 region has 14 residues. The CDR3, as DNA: TGCAGTGCTCAAAGGGACAGTAGAAGTGGTGAGCAGTTCTTC. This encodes CSAQRDSRSGEQFF.

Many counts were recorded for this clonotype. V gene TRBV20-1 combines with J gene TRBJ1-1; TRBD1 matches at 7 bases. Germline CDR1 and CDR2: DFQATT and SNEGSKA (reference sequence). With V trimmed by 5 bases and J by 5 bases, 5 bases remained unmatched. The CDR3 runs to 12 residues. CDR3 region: CSAPKGATEAFF. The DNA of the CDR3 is TGCAGTGCTCCCAAGGGGGCGACTGAAGCTTTCTTT.

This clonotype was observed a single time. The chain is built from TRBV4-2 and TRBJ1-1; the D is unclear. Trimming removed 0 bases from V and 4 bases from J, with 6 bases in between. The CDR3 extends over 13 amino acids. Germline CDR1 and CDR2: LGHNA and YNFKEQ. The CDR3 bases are TGTGCCAGCAGCCAAGACCTTCTCACTGAAGCTTTCTTT. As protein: CASSQDLLTEAFF.

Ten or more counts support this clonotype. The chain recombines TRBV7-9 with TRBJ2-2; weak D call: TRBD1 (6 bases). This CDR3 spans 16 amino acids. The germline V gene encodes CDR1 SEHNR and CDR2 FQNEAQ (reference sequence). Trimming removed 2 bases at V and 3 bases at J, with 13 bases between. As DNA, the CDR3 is TGTGCCAGCAGCTTATTCCTGGCAGGGGACACCGGGGAGCTGTTTTTT. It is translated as CASSLFLAGDTGELFF. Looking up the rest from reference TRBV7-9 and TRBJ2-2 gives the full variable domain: DTGVSQNPRHKITKRGQNVTFRCDPISEHNRLYWYRQTLGQGPEFLTYFQNEAQLEKSRLLSDRFSAERPKGSFSTLEIQRTEQGDSAMYLCASSLFLAGDTGELFFGEGSRLTVL.

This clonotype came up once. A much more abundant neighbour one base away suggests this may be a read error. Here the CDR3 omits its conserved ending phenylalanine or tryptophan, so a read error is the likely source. This chain's CDR3 is CSARKSDGGNYGYTS. The CDR3 bases are TGCAGTGCTAGGAAGAGTGATGGGGGTAACTATGGCTACACCTCC. The chain joins TRBV20-1 to TRBJ1-2; the D gene is possibly TRBD1 (5 bases). The CDR3 length is 15 residues. Germline lookup yields CDR1 DFQATT and CDR2 SNEGSKA (reference sequence). Trimming shortened V by 3 bases and J by 1 base, and 15 bases separated the two germline ends.

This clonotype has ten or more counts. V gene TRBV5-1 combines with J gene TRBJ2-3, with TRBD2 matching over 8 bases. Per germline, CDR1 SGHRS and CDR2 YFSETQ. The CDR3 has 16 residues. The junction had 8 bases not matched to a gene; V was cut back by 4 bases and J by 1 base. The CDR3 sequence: CASSRGTRWGTDTQYF. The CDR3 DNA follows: TGCGCCAGCAGCCGCGGGACTAGGTGGGGCACAGATACGCAGTATTTT.

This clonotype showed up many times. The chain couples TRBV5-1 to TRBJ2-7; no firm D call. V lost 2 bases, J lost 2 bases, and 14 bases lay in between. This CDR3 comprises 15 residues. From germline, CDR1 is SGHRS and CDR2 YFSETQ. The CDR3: CASSFLPGDTYEQYF. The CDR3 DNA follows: TGCGCCAGCAGCTTTCTTCCAGGAGATACCTACGAGCAGTACTTC.

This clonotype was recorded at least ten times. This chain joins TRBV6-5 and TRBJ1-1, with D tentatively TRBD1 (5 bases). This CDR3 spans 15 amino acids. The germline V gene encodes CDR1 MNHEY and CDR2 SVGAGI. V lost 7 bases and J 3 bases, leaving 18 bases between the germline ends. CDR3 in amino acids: CASTHTWGGDTEAFF. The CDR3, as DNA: TGTGCCAGCACCCATACGTGGGGGGGGGACACTGAAGCTTTCTTT.

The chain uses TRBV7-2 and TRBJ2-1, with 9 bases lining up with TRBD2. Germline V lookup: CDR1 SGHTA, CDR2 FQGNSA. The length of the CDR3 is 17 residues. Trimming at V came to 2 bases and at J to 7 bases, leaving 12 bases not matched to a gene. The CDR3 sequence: CASSLLGRRGGLNEQFF. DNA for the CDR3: TGTGCCAGCAGCTTACTGGGGAGGCGGGGGGGCTTGAATGAGCAGTTCTTC.

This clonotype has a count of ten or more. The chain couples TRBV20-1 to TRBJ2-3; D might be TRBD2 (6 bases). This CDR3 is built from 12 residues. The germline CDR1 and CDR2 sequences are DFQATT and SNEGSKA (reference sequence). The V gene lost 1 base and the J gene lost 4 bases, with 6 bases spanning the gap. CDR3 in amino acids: CSARGRADTQYF. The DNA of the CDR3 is TGCAGTGCTAGAGGGAGGGCAGATACGCAGTATTTT.

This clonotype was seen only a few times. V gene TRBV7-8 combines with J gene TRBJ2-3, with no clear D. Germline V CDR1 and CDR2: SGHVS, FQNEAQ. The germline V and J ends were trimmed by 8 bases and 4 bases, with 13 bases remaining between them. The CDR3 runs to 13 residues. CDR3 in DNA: TGTGCCAGCCGTCTCGTTATGTCAGATACGCAGTATTTT. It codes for CASRLVMSDTQYF.

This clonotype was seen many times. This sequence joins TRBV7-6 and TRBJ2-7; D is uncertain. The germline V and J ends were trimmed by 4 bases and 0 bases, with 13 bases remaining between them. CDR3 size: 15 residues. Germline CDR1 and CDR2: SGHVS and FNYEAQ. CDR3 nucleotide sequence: TGTGCCAGCAGCTCCACACCCACAGTCTCCTACGAGCAGTACTTC. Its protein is CASSSTPTVSYEQYF.

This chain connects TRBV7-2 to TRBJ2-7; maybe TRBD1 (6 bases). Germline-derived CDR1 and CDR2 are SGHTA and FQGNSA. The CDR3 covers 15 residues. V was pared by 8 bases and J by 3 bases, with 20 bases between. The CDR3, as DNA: TGTGCCAGCGTATCTTACAGGGATAAAAACTACGAGCAGTACTTC. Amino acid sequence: CASVSYRDKNYEQYF. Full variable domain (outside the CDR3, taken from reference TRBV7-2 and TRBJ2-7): GAGVSQSPSNKVTEKGKDVELRCDPISGHTALYWYRQSLGQGLEFLIYFQGNSAPDKSGLPSDRFSAERTGGSVSTLTIQRTQQEDSAVYLCASVSYRDKNYEQYFGPGTRLTVT.

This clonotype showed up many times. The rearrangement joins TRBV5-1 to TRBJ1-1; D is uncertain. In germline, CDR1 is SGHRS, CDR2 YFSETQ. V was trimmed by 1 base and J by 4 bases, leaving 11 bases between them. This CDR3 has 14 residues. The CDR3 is CASSLIGVPTEAFF. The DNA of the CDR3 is TGCGCCAGCAGCTTGATTGGGGTGCCCACTGAAGCTTTCTTT.

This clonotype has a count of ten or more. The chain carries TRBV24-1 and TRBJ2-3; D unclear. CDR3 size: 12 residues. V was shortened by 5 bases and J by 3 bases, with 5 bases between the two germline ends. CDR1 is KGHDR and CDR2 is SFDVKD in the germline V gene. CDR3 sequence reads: CATSGGTDTQYF. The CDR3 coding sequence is TGTGCCACCAGTGGGGGAACAGATACGCAGTATTTT.

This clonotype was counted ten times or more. Here the CDR3 DNA reads TGTGCCAGCAGCCACTCGCGGGACACCCCCTACGAGCAGTACTTC. Translated, it gives CASSHSRDTPYEQYF. The V call is TRBV7-2, the J call TRBJ2-7; tentatively, D is TRBD1 or TRBD2 (6 bases each). CDR3 length equals 15 residues. Germline CDR1 and CDR2: SGHTA and FQGNSA. Trimming cost V 5 bases and J 2 bases, with 16 bases left between them.

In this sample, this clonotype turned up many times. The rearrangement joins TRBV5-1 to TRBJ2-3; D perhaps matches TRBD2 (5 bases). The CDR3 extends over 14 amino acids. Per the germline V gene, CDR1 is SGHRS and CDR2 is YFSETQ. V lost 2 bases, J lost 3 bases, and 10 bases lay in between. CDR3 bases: TGCGCCAGCAGCTTTTCTGGGGAGACAGATACGCAGTATTTT. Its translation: CASSFSGETDTQYF. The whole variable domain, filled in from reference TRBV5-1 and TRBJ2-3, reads KAGVTQTPRYLIKTRGQQVTLSCSPISGHRSVSWYQQTPGQGLQFLFEYFSETQRNKGNFPGRFSGRQFSNSRSEMNVSTLELGDSALYLCASSFSGETDTQYFGPGTRLTVL.

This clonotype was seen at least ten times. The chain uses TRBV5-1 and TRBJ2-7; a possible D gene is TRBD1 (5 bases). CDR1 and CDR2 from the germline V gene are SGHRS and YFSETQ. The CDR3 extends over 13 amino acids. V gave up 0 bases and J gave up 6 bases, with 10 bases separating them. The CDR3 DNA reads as TGCGCCAGCAGCTTGGGGGGCTTGGGCGAGCAGTACTTC. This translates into CASSLGGLGEQYF.

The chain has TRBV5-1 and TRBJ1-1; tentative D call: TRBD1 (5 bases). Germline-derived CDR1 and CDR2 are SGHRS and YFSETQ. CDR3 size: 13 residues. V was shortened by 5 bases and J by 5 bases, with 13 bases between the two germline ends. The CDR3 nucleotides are TGCGCCAGCAGTCAGGGAGAAAGAACTGAAGCTTTCTTT. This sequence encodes CASSQGERTEAFF.

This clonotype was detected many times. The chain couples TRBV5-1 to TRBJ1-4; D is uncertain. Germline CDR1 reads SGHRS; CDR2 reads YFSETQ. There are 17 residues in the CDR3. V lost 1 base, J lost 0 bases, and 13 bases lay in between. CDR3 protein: CASSLTLHPATNEKLFF. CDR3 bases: TGCGCCAGCAGCTTGACTCTGCATCCGGCAACTAATGAAAAACTGTTTTTT.

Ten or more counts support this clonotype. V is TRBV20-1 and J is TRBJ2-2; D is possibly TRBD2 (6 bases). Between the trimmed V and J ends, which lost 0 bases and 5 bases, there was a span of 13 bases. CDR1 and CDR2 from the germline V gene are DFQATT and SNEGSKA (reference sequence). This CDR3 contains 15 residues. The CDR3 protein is CSARDVRGRTGELFF. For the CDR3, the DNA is TGCAGTGCTAGAGATGTCCGAGGGAGGACCGGGGAGCTGTTTTTT.

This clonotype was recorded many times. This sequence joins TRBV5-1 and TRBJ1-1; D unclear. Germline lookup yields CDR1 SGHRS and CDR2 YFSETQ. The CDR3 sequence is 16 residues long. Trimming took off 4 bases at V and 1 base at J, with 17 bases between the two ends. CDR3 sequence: CASSPGSLQPNTEAFF. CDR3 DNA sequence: TGCGCCAGCAGCCCCGGGAGTCTACAGCCGAACACTGAAGCTTTCTTT.